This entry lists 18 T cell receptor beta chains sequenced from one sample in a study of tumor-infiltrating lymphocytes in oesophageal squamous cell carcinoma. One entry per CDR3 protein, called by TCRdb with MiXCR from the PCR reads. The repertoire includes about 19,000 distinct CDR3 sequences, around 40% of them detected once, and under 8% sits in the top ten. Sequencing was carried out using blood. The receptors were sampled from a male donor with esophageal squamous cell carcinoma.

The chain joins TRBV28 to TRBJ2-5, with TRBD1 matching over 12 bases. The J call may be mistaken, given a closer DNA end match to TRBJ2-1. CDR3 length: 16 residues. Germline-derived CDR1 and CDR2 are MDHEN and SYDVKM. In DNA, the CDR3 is TGTGCCAGCAGTTTATTTGTGGGACAGGGGGCGAATGAGCAGTTCTTC. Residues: CASSLFVGQGANEQFF.

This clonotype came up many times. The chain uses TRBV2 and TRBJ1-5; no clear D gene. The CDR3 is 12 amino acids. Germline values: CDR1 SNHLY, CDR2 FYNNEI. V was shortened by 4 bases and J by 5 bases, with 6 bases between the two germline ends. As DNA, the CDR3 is TGTGCCAGCAGTGGTGGGTATCAGCCCCAGCATTTT. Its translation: CASSGGYQPQHF. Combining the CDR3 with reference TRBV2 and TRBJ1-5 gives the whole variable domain EPEVTQTPSHQVTQMGQEVILRCVPISNHLYFYWYRQILGQKVEFLVSFYNNEISEKSEIFDDQFSVERPDGSNFTLKIRSTKLEDSAMYFCASSGGYQPQHFGDGTRLSIL.

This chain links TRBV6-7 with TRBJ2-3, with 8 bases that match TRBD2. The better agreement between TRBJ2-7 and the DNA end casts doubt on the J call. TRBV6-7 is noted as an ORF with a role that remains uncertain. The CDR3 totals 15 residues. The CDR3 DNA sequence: TGTGCCAGCAGTTACTTCCGGGCGGGACTAGGGGCGCAGTACTTC. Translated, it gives CASSYFRAGLGAQYF.

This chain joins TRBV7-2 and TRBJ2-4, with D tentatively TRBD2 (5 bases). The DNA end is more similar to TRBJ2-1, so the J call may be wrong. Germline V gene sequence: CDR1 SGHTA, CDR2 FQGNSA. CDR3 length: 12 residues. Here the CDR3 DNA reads TGTGCCAGCAGCTTAGGAGGGCGGGAGCAGTTCTTC. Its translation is CASSLGGREQFF.

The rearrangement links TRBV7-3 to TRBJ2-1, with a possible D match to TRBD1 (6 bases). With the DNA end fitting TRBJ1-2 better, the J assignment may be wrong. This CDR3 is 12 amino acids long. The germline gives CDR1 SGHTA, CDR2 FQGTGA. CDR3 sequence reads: CASSLTGEGYTF. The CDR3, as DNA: TGTGCCAGCAGCTTGACAGGAGAAGGCTACACCTTC.

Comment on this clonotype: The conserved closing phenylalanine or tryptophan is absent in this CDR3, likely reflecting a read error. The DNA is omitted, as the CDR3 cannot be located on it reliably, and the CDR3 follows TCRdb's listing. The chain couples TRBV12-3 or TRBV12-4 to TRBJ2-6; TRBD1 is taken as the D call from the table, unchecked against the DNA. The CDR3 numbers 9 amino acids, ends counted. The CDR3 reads CASSFPGQG.

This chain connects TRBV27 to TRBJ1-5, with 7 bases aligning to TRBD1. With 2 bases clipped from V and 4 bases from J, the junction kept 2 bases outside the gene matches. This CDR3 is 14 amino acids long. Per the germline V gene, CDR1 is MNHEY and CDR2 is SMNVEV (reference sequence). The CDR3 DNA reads TGTGCCAGCAGTTTAAGACAGGGTAATCAGCCCCAGCATTTT. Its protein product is CASSLRQGNQPQHF.

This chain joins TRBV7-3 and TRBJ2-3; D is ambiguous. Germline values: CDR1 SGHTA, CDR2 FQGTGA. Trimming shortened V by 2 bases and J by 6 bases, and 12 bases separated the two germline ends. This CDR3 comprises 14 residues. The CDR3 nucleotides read TGTGCCAGCAGCTTACGGCAACCTGGGGATACGCAGTATTTT. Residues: CASSLRQPGDTQYF.

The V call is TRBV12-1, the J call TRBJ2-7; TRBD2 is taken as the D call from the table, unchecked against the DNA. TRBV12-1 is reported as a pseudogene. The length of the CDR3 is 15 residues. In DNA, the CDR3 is TGTGCCAGCAGCCAACGGGGCCTAGCAATCTACGAGCAGTACTTC. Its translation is CASSQRGLAIYEQYF.

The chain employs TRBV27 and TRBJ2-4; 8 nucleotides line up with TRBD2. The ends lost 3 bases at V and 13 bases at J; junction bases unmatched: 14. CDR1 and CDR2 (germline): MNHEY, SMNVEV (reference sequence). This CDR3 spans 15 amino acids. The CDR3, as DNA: TGTGCCAGCAGTTTCATTGGCGGGGGGCCGAATGAGCAGTACTTC. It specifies CASSFIGGGPNEQYF.

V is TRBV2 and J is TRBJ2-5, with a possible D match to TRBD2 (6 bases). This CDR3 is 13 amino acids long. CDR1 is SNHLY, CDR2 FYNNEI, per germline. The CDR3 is CAWRAGTQETQYF. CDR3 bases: TGTGCTTGGAGGGCGGGGACCCAAGAGACCCAGTACTTC.

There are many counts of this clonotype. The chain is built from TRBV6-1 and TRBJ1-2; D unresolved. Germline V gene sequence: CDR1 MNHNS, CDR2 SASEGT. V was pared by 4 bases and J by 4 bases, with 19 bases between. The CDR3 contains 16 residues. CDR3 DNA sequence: TGTGCCAGCAGTGCCAAAGGTCCCGGGGATCTCTATGGCTACACCTTC. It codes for CASSAKGPGDLYGYTF.

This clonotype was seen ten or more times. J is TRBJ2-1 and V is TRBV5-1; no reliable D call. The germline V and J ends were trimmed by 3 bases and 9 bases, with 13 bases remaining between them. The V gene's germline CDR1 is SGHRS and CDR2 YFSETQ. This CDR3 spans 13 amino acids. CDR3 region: CASSWTPASEQFF. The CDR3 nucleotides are TGCGCCAGCAGCTGGACGCCGGCATCTGAGCAGTTCTTC.

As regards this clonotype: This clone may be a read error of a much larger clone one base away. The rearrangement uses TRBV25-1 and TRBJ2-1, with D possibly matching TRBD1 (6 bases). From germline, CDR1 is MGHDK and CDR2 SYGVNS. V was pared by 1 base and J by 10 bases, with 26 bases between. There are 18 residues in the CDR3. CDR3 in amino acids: CASSESIARGRLPYEQFF. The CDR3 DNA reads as TGTGCCAGCAGTGAATCCATCGCCAGGGGCCGCCTTCCCTACGAGCAGTTCTTC.

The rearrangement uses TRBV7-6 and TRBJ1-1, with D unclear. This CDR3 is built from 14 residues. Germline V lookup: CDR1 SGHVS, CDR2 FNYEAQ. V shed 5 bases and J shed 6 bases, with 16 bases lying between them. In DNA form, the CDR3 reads TGTGCCAGCAGCCCCACTCTGACACGATCTGAAGCTTTCTTT. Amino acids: CASSPTLTRSEAFF. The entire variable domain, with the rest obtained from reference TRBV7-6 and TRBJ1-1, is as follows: GAGVSQSPRYKVTKRGQDVALRCDPISGHVSLYWYRQALGQGPEFLTYFNYEAQQDKSGLPNDRFSAERPEGSISTLTIQRTEQRDSAMYRCASSPTLTRSEAFFGQGTRLTVV.

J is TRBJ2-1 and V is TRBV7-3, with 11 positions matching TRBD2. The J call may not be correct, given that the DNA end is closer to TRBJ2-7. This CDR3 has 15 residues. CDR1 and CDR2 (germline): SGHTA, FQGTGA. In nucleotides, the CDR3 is TGTGCCAGCAGCATAGGGACTAGCGGAGTTAATGAGCAGTACTTC. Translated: CASSIGTSGVNEQYF.

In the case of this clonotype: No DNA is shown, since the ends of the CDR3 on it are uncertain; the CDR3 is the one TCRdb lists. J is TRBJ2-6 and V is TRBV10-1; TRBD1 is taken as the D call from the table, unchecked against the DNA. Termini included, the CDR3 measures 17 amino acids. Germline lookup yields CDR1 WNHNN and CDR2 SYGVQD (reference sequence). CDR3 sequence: CASSPRQGEELWLHLRF.

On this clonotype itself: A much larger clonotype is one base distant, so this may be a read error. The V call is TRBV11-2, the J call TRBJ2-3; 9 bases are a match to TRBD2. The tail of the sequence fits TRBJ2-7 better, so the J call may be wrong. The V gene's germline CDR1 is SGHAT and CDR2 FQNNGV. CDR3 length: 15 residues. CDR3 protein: CASSSVAGDYNEQYF. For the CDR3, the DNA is TGTGCCAGCAGCTCCGTAGCGGGGGATTACAATGAGCAGTACTTC.